Below are 17 T cell receptor beta chains sequenced from a single sample in a study of CD8+ T cells in alopecia areata. The authors extracted RNA and reverse transcribed it into cDNA as the sequencing template. Some clones are missing from TCRdb's copy, which holds only in-frame ones; the method was immunoSEQ multiplex PCR. The repertoire has about 200,000 clones, around three fifths of them found once; the top ten carry approximately 1.3%. Treatment meaning: oral pan-JAK inhibitor, 5-10 mg twice daily. Specimen: CD4+ T cells sorted from blood, collected around week 50, from a patient treated with tofacitinib. The origin of the receptors is a human donor with alopecia areata.

In this sample, this clone turned up a few times. V gene TRBV5-6 combines with J gene TRBJ2-2; D unclear. V was shortened by 4 bases and J by 5 bases, with 6 bases between the two germline ends. The CDR3 sequence is 12 residues long. CDR1 and CDR2 from the germline V gene are SGHDT and YYEEEE. CDR3 coding DNA: TGTGCCAGCAGCCCGACAACCGGGGAGCTGTTTTTT. This codes for CASSPTTGELFF.

This clone was seen once. The chain recombines TRBV29-1 with TRBJ2-7, with a possible D match to TRBD2 (5 bases). Trimming stripped 6 bases from V and 0 bases from J, with 18 bases between. Germline CDR1 and CDR2: SQVTM and ANQGSEA. The CDR3 length is 15 residues. For the CDR3, the DNA is TGCAGCGTCACCCCTGGAGCGGCCTACTCCTACGAGCAGTACTTC. This gives the protein CSVTPGAAYSYEQYF.

This clone was observed a handful of times. The V call is TRBV29-1, the J call TRBJ1-2; TRBD1 might be the D (5 bases). V dropped 4 bases and J dropped 8 bases, with 20 bases sitting between them. Germline CDR1 reads SQVTM; CDR2 reads ANQGSEA. The CDR3 runs 14 residues. This chain's CDR3 is CSVGSGAGLYGYTF. The DNA of the CDR3 is TGCAGCGTTGGATCCGGGGCAGGGCTATACGGCTACACCTTC.

In this sample, this clone turned up a few times. V is TRBV7-2 and J is TRBJ2-5, with 7 bases fitting TRBD2. The CDR3 is 15 amino acids. Germline lookup yields CDR1 SGHTA and CDR2 FQGNSA. Germline trimming cut 5 bases from V and 7 bases from J; bases unmatched to any gene: 13. The CDR3 nucleotides read TGTGCCAGCAGCCCGGGACTACCTGCTGGGAGGACCCAGTACTTC. This sequence encodes CASSPGLPAGRTQYF.

This clone was seen a handful of times. V is TRBV29-1 and J is TRBJ2-2; possible D gene TRBD2, 5 bases. Germline V lookup: CDR1 SQVTM, CDR2 ANQGSEA. There are 13 residues in the CDR3. Trimming shortened V by 6 bases and J by 5 bases, and 13 bases separated the two germline ends. The CDR3 nucleotides are TGCAGCGTAGATAAAGGACTTACCGGGGAGCTGTTTTTT. Residues: CSVDKGLTGELFF.

This clone was observed a few times. The chain carries TRBV5-1 and TRBJ2-5; the D gene is possibly TRBD1 (5 bases). CDR3 size: 15 residues. Deletions cut 4 bases from V and 5 bases from J, with 18 bases between. Germline V gene sequence: CDR1 SGHRS, CDR2 YFSETQ. The chain's CDR3 is CASSTTPGLGETQYF. DNA of the CDR3: TGCGCCAGCAGCACCACCCCAGGGCTGGGGGAGACCCAGTACTTC.

The chain recombines TRBV30 with TRBJ2-3; no firm D call. This CDR3 region has 10 residues. Trimming left V 2 bases short and J 9 bases short, with 6 bases between. Germline V gene data show CDR1 as GTSNPN and CDR2 as SVGIG (reference sequence). CDR3 loop: CAWSRETQYF. The CDR3 bases are TGTGCCTGGAGTCGTGAGACGCAGTATTTT.

This chain links TRBV4-3 with TRBJ2-6; D gene ambiguous. The CDR3 consists of 16 residues. Germline assignment: CDR1 LGHNA and CDR2 YSLEER. The V and J ends lost 3 bases and 7 bases respectively, with 16 bases between them. This chain's CDR3 is CASSHTKSLYANVLTF. DNA of the CDR3: TGCGCCAGCAGCCACACCAAAAGTCTATATGCCAACGTCCTGACTTTC.

This clone has a handful of counts. The rearrangement uses TRBV5-1 and TRBJ2-5; D is perhaps TRBD1 or TRBD2 (5 bases each). The ends were cut back, 0 bases at V and 2 bases at J, with 11 bases in the middle. CDR3 size: 15 residues. The germline gives CDR1 SGHRS, CDR2 YFSETQ. For the CDR3, the DNA is TGCGCCAGCAGCTTGGGGGACCTGCTTCAAGAGACCCAGTACTTC. Protein product: CASSLGDLLQETQYF.

The chain couples TRBV11-2 to TRBJ2-3, with D perhaps TRBD1 or TRBD2 (6 bases each). Germline V gene lookup returns CDR1 SGHAT and CDR2 FQNNGV. The CDR3 extends over 16 amino acids. V lost 1 base, J lost 1 base, and 12 bases lay in between. The CDR3 loop is CASSLARRGGTDTQYF. In nucleotides, the CDR3 is TGTGCCAGCAGCTTAGCACGAAGGGGGGGCACAGATACGCAGTATTTT.

This chain links TRBV6-6 with TRBJ1-1; D perhaps matches TRBD1 (6 bases). V was shortened by 6 bases and J by 0 bases, with 11 bases between the two germline ends. CDR3 length equals 14 residues. Germline assignment: CDR1 MNHNY and CDR2 SVGAGI (reference sequence). In nucleotides, the CDR3 is TGTGCCAGCAGGCCAGGGGCCATGAACACTGAAGCTTTCTTT. Its protein is CASRPGAMNTEAFF.

V gene TRBV29-1 combines with J gene TRBJ2-3; no clear D gene. The germline gives CDR1 SQVTM, CDR2 ANQGSEA. The CDR3 totals 15 residues. V was cut by 4 bases and J by 2 bases, with 16 bases left in between. This CDR3 reads CSVALWSENTDTQYF. The DNA for the CDR3 is TGCAGCGTTGCCCTGTGGTCAGAAAACACAGATACGCAGTATTTT.

This chain joins TRBV4-3 and TRBJ1-2; unclear D gene. V lost 0 bases to trimming and J lost 4 bases, with 9 bases between them. The CDR3 runs 14 residues. Germline CDR1 and CDR2: LGHNA and YSLEER. DNA for the CDR3: TGCGCCAGCAGCCAAGAATCCGGCGGCTATGGCTACACCTTC. It codes for CASSQESGGYGYTF.

This clone was counted between two and nine times. The chain has TRBV29-1 and TRBJ2-3; no reliable D call. V was trimmed by 7 bases and J by 2 bases, leaving 10 bases between them. The CDR3 contains 12 residues. Germline CDR1 SQVTM, CDR2 ANQGSEA. CDR3 loop: CSGGRLTDTQYF. The CDR3 DNA sequence: TGCAGCGGCGGACGGCTCACAGATACGCAGTATTTT.

This clone came up a few times. The V call is TRBV7-8, the J call TRBJ2-1; 7 bases are a match to TRBD1. The CDR3 is 13 residues long. Germline V gives CDR1 SGHVS, CDR2 FQNEAQ. Trimming at V came to 5 bases and at J to 10 bases, leaving 8 bases not matched to a gene. The CDR3 spells CASSMDRSQEQFF. In DNA, the CDR3 is TGTGCCAGCAGCATGGACAGGTCTCAGGAGCAGTTCTTC.

The rearrangement uses TRBV15 and TRBJ2-5; D may correspond to TRBD1 or TRBD2 (6 bases each). This CDR3 spans 17 amino acids. CDR1 is LNHNV, CDR2 YYDKDF, per germline (reference sequence). The germline V and J ends were trimmed by 3 bases and 0 bases, with 17 bases remaining between them. The CDR3 is CATSSIRGELYQETQYF. The CDR3 DNA reads as TGTGCCACCAGCAGTATTAGGGGGGAATTGTACCAAGAGACCCAGTACTTC.

The chain combines TRBV11-2 with TRBJ1-6; D ambiguous. The germline V gene encodes CDR1 SGHAT and CDR2 FQNNGV. CDR3 length equals 13 residues. V lost 5 bases and J 6 bases, leaving 8 bases between the germline ends. The CDR3 spells CASSPTFNSPLHF. CDR3 nucleotides: TGTGCCAGCAGCCCAACCTTTAATTCACCCCTCCACTTT.